The following is a T cell receptor beta chain sequence with its context. These data originate in a study of blood T cell repertoires in COVID-19. As for the study in general: Samples representing acute and convalescent COVID-19 were sourced from the United States, Italy and Spain. PBMCs, B-cell-depleted T cells, or T cells were the source of the cDNA or gDNA that made up the material.

In the study's own analysis: Amplified reference gene primers provided the basis for estimating nucleated cell counts. Sequencing was performed with immunoSEQ multiplex PCR; in TCRdb, only in-frame clones are kept and a portion is missing. D and trimming were read from the DNA, whereas the V and J calls and clone size are those reported in that table. The repertoire consists of over 300,000 clones, with roughly 90% occurring once and the leading ten covering 6.4%. The sequence derives from a man between 18 and 35 years old who had recovered from COVID-19. The specimen sequenced was peripheral blood.

The CDR3 DNA sequence: TGTGCCACCAGTGATTTGGGGCAGGGTAAGGCACAGCCCCAGCATTTT. Amino acids: CATSDLGQGKAQPQHF. The rearrangement uses TRBV24-1 and TRBJ1-5; weak D call: TRBD1 (5 bases). The CDR3 covers 16 residues. Germline lookup yields CDR1 KGHDR and CDR2 SFDVKD. V shed 0 bases and J shed 7 bases, with 15 bases lying between them.